A single sample gave rise to the 9 T cell receptor beta chains below, sequenced in a study of low-dose radiotherapy and immunotherapy resistance in tumors. Time point noted: before trial treatment. Alpha and beta chains were covered, as first-strand cDNA relied on TRAV- and TRBV-specific primers. A roughly 20-cycle PCR with a constant-region primer and V-primer adapter amplified TCRs. TCRdb re-called the reads with MiXCR, one entry per CDR3 protein. The sample holds tens of thousands of distinct CDR3 sequences, 20% to 25% seen once. Sequenced material: PBMCs, taken before treatment. The receptors come from a male donor with prostate cancer.

This clonotype was observed a handful of times. Given a far larger clone just one base away, this is likely a sequencing read error. The rearrangement joins TRBV12-3 or TRBV12-4 to TRBJ2-1; D is uncertain. The CDR3 totals 12 residues. V gave up 6 bases and J gave up 10 bases, with 13 bases separating them. The CDR3 spells CASSPSSYEQFF. CDR3 in DNA: TGTGCCAGCAGCCCCAGCTCCTACGAGCAGTTCTTC.

This clonotype was observed a handful of times. J is TRBJ2-3 and V is TRBV12-3 or TRBV12-4; D is unclear. The ends were cut back, 3 bases at V and 4 bases at J, with 8 bases in the middle. CDR3 length equals 13 residues. The CDR3 here is CASSFLAADTQYF. The CDR3 DNA reads as TGTGCCAGCAGTTTTCTGGCAGCAGATACGCAGTATTTT.

There are a few counts of this clonotype. The chain links TRBV28 to TRBJ2-7; the D gene is possibly TRBD2 (5 bases). The CDR3 loop spans 12 amino acids. V gave up 6 bases and J gave up 7 bases, with 13 bases separating them. Germline CDR1 and CDR2: MDHEN and SYDVKM. CDR3 sequence reads: CASSNTRGEQYF. The CDR3 region has the DNA TGTGCCAGCAGCAACACCCGAGGGGAGCAGTACTTC.

The sample holds many counts of this clonotype. The V call is TRBV7-2, the J call TRBJ2-5; the D call may be TRBD1 or TRBD2 (5 bases each). This CDR3 has 13 amino acids. Trimming took off 1 base at V and 9 bases at J, with 12 bases between the two ends. From germline, CDR1 is SGHTA and CDR2 FQGNSA. The CDR3 sequence is CASSLGDRYAQYF. CDR3 DNA sequence: TGTGCCAGCAGCTTAGGGGACCGGTATGCCCAGTACTTC.

This clonotype was detected only a few times. The chain combines TRBV27 with TRBJ2-1; the match to TRBD1 covers 10 bases. This CDR3 is built from 16 residues. From germline, CDR1 is MNHEY and CDR2 SMNVEV (reference sequence). V dropped 5 bases and J dropped 4; count of bases not matched to a gene: 8. The CDR3 is CASSQGDRGSYNEQFF. For the CDR3, the DNA is TGTGCCAGCAGTCAGGGGGACAGGGGATCGTACAATGAGCAGTTCTTC.

This clonotype was seen repeatedly, ten times or more. The V and J genes are TRBV6-1 and TRBJ1-2, with 10 bases identical to TRBD1. The CDR3 contains 15 residues. CDR1 and CDR2 (germline): MNHNS, SASEGT. V was clipped by 5 bases and J by 5 bases; unmatched bases: 8. The CDR3 loop reads CASSYSDRGRYGYTF. CDR3 sequence (DNA): TGTGCCAGCAGTTACTCGGACAGGGGGAGATATGGCTACACCTTC.

The sample holds many counts of this clonotype. The chain uses TRBV20-1 and TRBJ2-5; no clear D. The V end lost 1 base, the J end lost 5 bases, and 14 bases lay between the germline ends. CDR3 length: 14 residues. The germline CDR1 and CDR2 sequences are DFQATT and SNEGSKA (reference sequence). The CDR3 sequence is CSARARTERETQYF. The CDR3 nucleotides are TGCAGTGCTAGAGCAAGGACCGAGAGGGAGACCCAGTACTTC.

In this sample, this clonotype turned up many times. The chain carries TRBV18 and TRBJ1-5, with D unresolved. The germline V gene encodes CDR1 KGHSH and CDR2 LQKENI. The V end lost 3 bases, the J end lost 6 bases, and 6 bases lay between the germline ends. The CDR3 length is 12 residues. DNA of the CDR3: TGTGCCAGCTCACCCTACGCTCAGCCCCAGCATTTT. Protein product: CASSPYAQPQHF. The variable domain in full, completed from reference TRBV18 and TRBJ1-5, reads NAGVMQNPRHLVRRRGQEARLRCSPMKGHSHVYWYRQLPEEGLKFMVYLQKENIIDESGMPKERFSAEFPKEGPSILRIQQVVRGDSAAYFCASSPYAQPQHFGDGTRLSIL.

The chain carries TRBV20-1 and TRBJ2-1, with TRBD2 matching 7 bases. The CDR3 is 14 amino acids. V lost 3 bases and J lost 7; bases outside the gene matches: 9. The germline V gene encodes CDR1 DFQATT and CDR2 SNEGSKA (reference sequence). The CDR3 region is CSASRPAGTNEQFF. CDR3 nucleotide sequence: TGCAGTGCTAGTCGGCCAGCGGGAACAAATGAGCAGTTCTTC.